The source of this TCR beta chain is a study of human T cells and chemical hapten exposure. Time point defined: patch test 2, 6 weeks after DPC sensitization. Treatment: therapeutic diphenylcyclopropenone sensitization with weekly scalp DPC. TCRdb redid the calling of the RACE reads with MiXCR, one entry per CDR3 protein. The table has about 84,000 distinct CDR3 sequences, about 10% seen once. This material consisted of whole blood, taken in connection with sensitization to the hapten diphenylcyclopropenone (DPC). This clonotype was sampled from a woman aged 50 to 65 with alopecia areata. Some clones in this sample may be carry-over from other donors' samples.

The CDR3 sequence: CASSPQPGTRETQYF. CDR3 DNA sequence: TGTGCCAGCAGCCCACAACCAGGGACACGAGAGACCCAGTACTTC. The chain is built from TRBV7-9 and TRBJ2-5; D may be TRBD1 (6 bases). Germline values: CDR1 SEHNR, CDR2 FQNEAQ (reference sequence). This CDR3 has 15 residues. Deletions cut 5 bases from V and 4 bases from J, with 17 bases between.